This T cell receptor beta chain was sequenced in a study of spatial heterogeneity in lung cancer. Study summary: Raw-read counts averaged over ten per unique TCR and UMI combination.

This clonotype was counted ten times or more. Its specificity is not known. Notes on the study in general: Expanded alpha and beta TCR counts within tumors tracked tumor mutation counts.

The germline gives CDR1 LGHNA, CDR2 YNFKEQ. The CDR3 is made up of 14 amino acids. V was clipped by 6 bases and J by 6 bases; unmatched bases: 8. TCRdb re-called the 5' RACE reads with MiXCR, one entry per CDR3 protein. The table lists almost 7,500 distinct CDR3 sequences, roughly 13% of them singletons. The time point is: sample taken at primary tumor resection. Sequencing was performed on whole RNA extracted from tumor and nontumor lung tissue, or from frozen PBMC, and the material was left unsorted. The sample in question was lung tumor tissue, obtained at surgery. The TCR comes from a female donor with early-stage non-small cell lung cancer. The chain employs TRBV4-2 and TRBJ2-7, with TRBD2 identical over 10 bases. CDR3 nucleotide sequence: TGTGCCAGCAGTATAGCGGGGGGCAACTTCGAGCAGTACTTC. Protein product: CASSIAGGNFEQYF.